This TCR beta chain came from a study of blood T cell repertoires in COVID-19. Study-wide background: From the United States, Italy and Spain came samples of acute and convalescent COVID-19. Sources were T cells, B-cell-depleted T cells, or PBMCs; the material itself was cDNA or gDNA.

The CDR3 is 17 amino acids. A single count supports this clone. As originally analysed: Using reference gene primer amplification, nucleated cell counts were estimated. Assay used: immunoSEQ multiplex PCR; TCRdb lists only in-frame clones, some missing. V and J calls and clone size come straight from that table; D and trimming were deduced from the DNA. The sample contains 120,000 to 150,000 clones, approximately 90% of which appear only once. The chain links TRBV1 to TRBJ2-5; TRBD1, the D gene given by the table, was not confirmed from the DNA. TRBV1 is labeled a pseudogene. What was sequenced was peripheral blood. The source is a human donor in a cohort sampled during active COVID-19. The CDR3: CTSSQFRRRDIQETQYF. DNA of the CDR3: TGCACCAGCAGCCAATTCCGGCGAAGGGACATTCAAGAGACCCAGTACTTC.